This passage covers 15 T cell receptor beta chains from one sample sequenced in a study of technical replicates of blood from a few donors. The table came from immunoSEQ multiplex PCR; TCRdb's copy has only in-frame clones and leaves some out. The profile covers tens of thousands of clones, with approximately 95% appearing a single time and 0.35% to 0.45% taken by the ten largest. Input material: T cells isolated from PBMCs. The receptors were gathered from a human donor in good health.

The V and J genes are TRBV29-1 and TRBJ2-3; D uncertain. This CDR3 is built from 13 residues. In germline, CDR1 is SQVTM, CDR2 ANQGSEA. Trimming pared 3 bases from V and 0 bases from J, leaving 7 bases between. Written as DNA, the CDR3 is TGCAGCGTTGATGCGACTAGCACAGATACGCAGTATTTT. Translating gives CSVDATSTDTQYF.

The V and J genes are TRBV6-5 and TRBJ1-5, with D maybe TRBD1 (5 bases). Looked up from germline, CDR1 is MNHEY and CDR2 is SVGAGI. V lost 0 bases, J lost 2 bases, and 5 bases lay in between. The CDR3 has 14 amino acids. In nucleotides, the CDR3 is TGTGCCAGCAGTTACTCAGGGGGCAATCAGCCCCAGCATTTT. Translated: CASSYSGGNQPQHF.

V usage is TRBV10-2 and J usage is TRBJ2-7; 8 bases are shared with TRBD2. V gave up 3 bases and J gave up 7 bases; unmatched junction bases: 8. Germline CDR1 and CDR2: WSHSY and SAAADI. This CDR3 spans 14 amino acids. The CDR3 DNA is TGCGCCAGCAGTGAAAGTAGCGGGACGGGGGAGCAGTACTTC. It translates to CASSESSGTGEQYF.

The genes are TRBV10-3 and TRBJ2-2, with D perhaps matching TRBD2 (6 bases). The CDR3 is made up of 16 amino acids. V was cut by 4 bases and J by 0 bases, with 12 bases left in between. Germline values: CDR1 ENHRY, CDR2 SYGVKD. The CDR3 nucleotides read TGTGCCATCAGTGGGCAGGGAGGCGCGAACACCGGGGAGCTGTTTTTT. Translating it yields CAISGQGGANTGELFF.

The chain recombines TRBV7-8 with TRBJ2-7; 14 bases map to TRBD2. The trim removed 5 bases at V and 0 bases at J, leaving 6 bases unmatched. The CDR3 runs to 17 residues. Germline CDR1 is SGHVS and CDR2 is FQNEAQ. The CDR3 region has the DNA TGTGCCAGCAGCACGAGGACTAGCGGGAGGATCTCCTACGAGCAGTACTTC. Amino acids: CASSTRTSGRISYEQYF.

This chain joins TRBV5-6 and TRBJ2-7; D uncertain. The CDR3 covers 11 residues. Germline V gene lookup returns CDR1 SGHDT and CDR2 YYEEEE. Trimming removed 1 base from V and 7 bases from J, with 6 bases in between. CDR3 bases: TGTGCCAGCAGCTTGCAGCGTGAGCAGTACTTC. Protein product: CASSLQREQYF.

This sequence joins TRBV11-2 and TRBJ2-3; no clear D. V shed 5 bases and J shed 0 bases, with 18 bases lying between them. The germline V gene has CDR1 SGHAT and CDR2 FQNNGV. There are 17 residues in the CDR3. The CDR3 DNA follows: TGTGCCAGCAGCCCGGAGTTACCAGCGTCAAGCACAGATACGCAGTATTTT. Translating it yields CASSPELPASSTDTQYF.

The genes are TRBV15 and TRBJ2-7; a weak D match, TRBD2 (6 bases). V shed 3 bases and J shed 2 bases, with 35 bases lying between them. This CDR3 contains 22 residues. Germline V CDR1 and CDR2: LNHNV, YYDKDF (reference sequence). In DNA form, the CDR3 reads TGTGCCACCAGCAGGCTAACCACTTGGACGGACTGGAGGGATAAAGTTCCCTACGAGCAGTACTTC. It codes for CATSRLTTWTDWRDKVPYEQYF. Full variable domain (missing parts from reference TRBV15 and TRBJ2-7): DAMVIQNPRYQVTQFGKPVTLSCSQTLNHNVMYWYQQKSSQAPKLLFHYYDKDFNNEADTPDNFQSRRPNTSFCFLDIRSPGLGDTAMYLCATSRLTTWTDWRDKVPYEQYFGPGTRLTVT.

V is TRBV7-9 and J is TRBJ2-5; TRBD1 matches at 9 bases. The CDR3 covers 14 residues. V shed 2 bases and J 4 bases; nucleotides not matched to a gene: 2. Per germline, CDR1 SEHNR and CDR2 FQNEAQ (reference sequence). DNA for the CDR3: TGTGCCAGCAGCTTACGGACAGGGGTAGAGACCCAGTACTTC. This sequence encodes CASSLRTGVETQYF.

V usage is TRBV4-1 and J usage is TRBJ1-1, with no clear D. The ends were cut back, 1 base at V and 4 bases at J, with 10 bases in the middle. The germline gives CDR1 MGHRA, CDR2 YSYEKL. This CDR3 spans 14 amino acids. As DNA, the CDR3 is TGCGCCAGCAGCCAAGTCACGGAGGGCACTGAAGCTTTCTTT. It codes for CASSQVTEGTEAFF.

The chain links TRBV28 to TRBJ2-3; tentative D call: TRBD2 (6 bases). CDR1 and CDR2 (germline): MDHEN, SYDVKM. V was clipped by 6 bases and J by 2 bases, with 15 bases between them. The CDR3 has 15 residues. The CDR3 DNA sequence: TGTGCCAGCAGCCTTGTCCGGGGGTACACAGATACGCAGTATTTT. It is translated as CASSLVRGYTDTQYF.

This clone was observed once. The CDR3 DNA follows: TGCGCCAGCAGCCTCGGGACAGGGCTTACCTACGAGCAGTACTTC. As protein: CASSLGTGLTYEQYF. This rearrangement joins TRBV4-1 to TRBJ2-7, with TRBD1 identical over 9 bases. CDR3 length: 15 amino acids. The germline V gene has CDR1 MGHRA and CDR2 YSYEKL. The junction had 6 bases not matched to a gene; V was cut back by 4 bases and J by 2 bases.

The chain carries TRBV13 and TRBJ1-4, with a weak D call TRBD1 (5 bases). Germline V lookup: CDR1 PRHDT, CDR2 FYEKMQ (reference sequence). The CDR3 has 14 residues. V was shortened by 0 bases and J by 7 bases, with 9 bases between the two germline ends. In nucleotides, the CDR3 is TGTGCCAGCAGCTTAGGCAGGGTAGGTGAAAAACTGTTTTTT. It yields the protein CASSLGRVGEKLFF. Complete variable domain (other parts from reference TRBV13 and TRBJ1-4): AAGVIQSPRHLIKEKRETATLKCYPIPRHDTVYWYQQGPGQDPQFLISFYEKMQSDKGSIPDRFSAQQFSDYHSELNMSSLELGDSALYFCASSLGRVGEKLFFGSGTQLSVL.

The rearrangement links TRBV11-3 to TRBJ2-1; no definite D call. The CDR3 spans 14 residues. CDR1 SGHNT and CDR2 YENEEA come from the germline V gene. Trimming removed 1 base from V and 5 bases from J, with 9 bases in between. This CDR3 is CASSLGLSNNEQFF. CDR3 bases: TGTGCCAGCAGCTTAGGACTCTCGAACAATGAGCAGTTCTTC.

V usage is TRBV7-2 and J usage is TRBJ2-1; the D gene is possibly TRBD1 (5 bases). CDR3 length equals 17 residues. Germline loops: CDR1 SGHTA, CDR2 FQGNSA. V lost 4 bases and J lost 9, with 25 bases in between. The CDR3 here is CASSSKPTVRPFGEQFF. For the CDR3, the DNA is TGTGCCAGCAGCTCCAAGCCGACAGTAAGACCCTTTGGTGAGCAGTTCTTC.